A single sample gave rise to the 6 T cell receptor beta chains below, sequenced in a study of beta chain features in type 1 diabetes. The whole isolated RNA underwent reverse transcription, so sequencing captured expressed TCRB transcripts. Sequencing used immunoSEQ multiplex PCR; TCRdb keeps in-frame clones, though not all of them. The data hold under 300,000 clones, with approximately 11% observed a single time. Notes on the study in general: Shorter TCRB CDR3s, moderately but significantly so, were found in Type 1 diabetes patients in all four CD4+ subsets.

These receptors are not linked to any known antigen. The source material was naive CD4+ T cells from blood. The receptors come from a man between 25 and 39 years old with type 1 diabetes.

The chain links TRBV29-1 to TRBJ2-1, with D possibly being TRBD1 (6 bases). There are 13 residues in the CDR3. Trimming pared 4 bases from V and 4 bases from J, leaving 11 bases between. Germline V gene lookup returns CDR1 SQVTM and CDR2 ANQGSEA. The CDR3: CSVGGTLYNEQFF. The DNA for the CDR3 is TGCAGCGTTGGTGGGACACTTTACAATGAGCAGTTCTTC.

The genes are TRBV18 and TRBJ1-5; D is undetermined. The CDR3 has 13 residues. Trimming took 5 bases from V and 1 from J, leaving 6 bases between them. Germline V gene lookup returns CDR1 KGHSH and CDR2 LQKENI. Here the CDR3 reads CASSSQSNQPQHF. The CDR3 DNA is TGTGCCAGCTCATCCCAGAGCAATCAGCCCCAGCATTTT.

This clone was counted between two and nine times. The chain employs TRBV2 and TRBJ2-7; TRBD1 might be the D (5 bases). CDR3 length: 12 residues. The V end was cut by 8 bases, the J end by 1 base, with 9 bases between. Per the germline V gene, CDR1 is SNHLY and CDR2 is FYNNEI. For the CDR3, the DNA is TGTGCCAGCGCCGGACAATCCTACGAGCAGTACTTC. Amino acids: CASAGQSYEQYF. Based on the CDR3 plus reference TRBV2 and TRBJ2-7, the full variable domain is EPEVTQTPSHQVTQMGQEVILRCVPISNHLYFYWYRQILGQKVEFLVSFYNNEISEKSEIFDDQFSVERPDGSNFTLKIRSTKLEDSAMYFCASAGQSYEQYFGPGTRLTVT.

This clone came up a few times. The chain is built from TRBV27 and TRBJ2-1; 7 bases fit TRBD1. V gave up 6 bases and J gave up 4 bases; unmatched junction bases: 6. CDR3 length equals 14 residues. Germline-derived CDR1 and CDR2 are MNHEY and SMNVEV (reference sequence). This CDR3 reads CASRFDRVYNEQFF. The CDR3 nucleotides are TGTGCCAGCAGATTCGACAGGGTGTACAATGAGCAGTTCTTC.

The gene calls are TRBV10-2 and TRBJ1-1; D is unclear. This CDR3 contains 17 residues. The germline CDR1 and CDR2 sequences are WSHSY and SAAADI. Deletions cut 5 bases from V and 1 base from J, with 20 bases between. CDR3 residues: CASSQRKVWEGNTEAFF. As DNA, the CDR3 is TGCGCCAGCAGTCAGCGGAAGGTTTGGGAAGGGAACACTGAAGCTTTCTTT.

This chain links TRBV7-9 with TRBJ1-1; no firm D call. Trimming took off 4 bases at V and 6 bases at J, with 18 bases between the two ends. CDR1 is SEHNR, CDR2 FQNEAQ, per germline (reference sequence). This CDR3 has 15 residues. The CDR3 loop is CASSSPPWASAEAFF. CDR3 sequence (DNA): TGTGCCAGCAGCTCCCCCCCCTGGGCGTCCGCTGAAGCTTTCTTT. Drawing the rest from reference TRBV7-9 and TRBJ1-1, the complete variable domain is DTGVSQNPRHKITKRGQNVTFRCDPISEHNRLYWYRQTLGQGPEFLTYFQNEAQLEKSRLLSDRFSAERPKGSFSTLEIQRTEQGDSAMYLCASSSPPWASAEAFFGQGTRLTVV.